This section outlines one TCR beta chain sequence together with its context. The data are from a study of blood T cell repertoires in COVID-19. TCRdb's table, derived via immunoSEQ multiplex PCR, lists solely in-frame clones and lacks some. The data show 90,000 to 150,000 clones, about four fifths seen once. CDR1 and CDR2 (germline): SGHVS, FQNEAQ. The CDR3 covers 16 residues. V trimming: 2 bases; J trimming: 2 bases; junction bases outside the gene matches: 2. This receptor was obtained from a human donor in a cohort sampled during active COVID-19. V usage is TRBV7-8 and J usage is TRBJ2-6; 8 nucleotides line up with TRBD1. The sample taken for sequencing was peripheral blood. The CDR3 protein is CASSLQGAAGANVLTF. CDR3 nucleotide sequence: TGTGCCAGCAGCTTACAGGGGGCGGCTGGGGCCAACGTCCTGACTTTC.